This T cell receptor (beta chain) was sequenced during a study of cytomegalovirus exposure and HLA in healthy donors. The PCR was carried out with 60 Vbeta primers and 13 Jbeta primers. The repertoire was sequenced with immunoSEQ multiplex PCR; TCRdb's copy has only in-frame clones and lacks some. The sample lists roughly 100,000 clones, about four fifths occurring once. Trimming removed 3 bases from V and 1 base from J; junction bases left unmatched: 4. This CDR3 contains 15 residues. Germline assignment: CDR1 SGDLS and CDR2 YYNGEE. Donors likely had unrecorded immune exposures despite being nominally healthy when sampled.

Sequences were obtained from PBMCs. The receptor was derived from a woman between 45 and 65 years old in good health and CMV-seropositive. The V call is TRBV9, the J call TRBJ2-3, with 8 bases identical to TRBD1. CDR3 nucleotides: TGTGCCAGCAGCGCCGACAGGGGAGGCACAGATACGCAGTATTTT. Translation: CASSADRGGTDTQYF.